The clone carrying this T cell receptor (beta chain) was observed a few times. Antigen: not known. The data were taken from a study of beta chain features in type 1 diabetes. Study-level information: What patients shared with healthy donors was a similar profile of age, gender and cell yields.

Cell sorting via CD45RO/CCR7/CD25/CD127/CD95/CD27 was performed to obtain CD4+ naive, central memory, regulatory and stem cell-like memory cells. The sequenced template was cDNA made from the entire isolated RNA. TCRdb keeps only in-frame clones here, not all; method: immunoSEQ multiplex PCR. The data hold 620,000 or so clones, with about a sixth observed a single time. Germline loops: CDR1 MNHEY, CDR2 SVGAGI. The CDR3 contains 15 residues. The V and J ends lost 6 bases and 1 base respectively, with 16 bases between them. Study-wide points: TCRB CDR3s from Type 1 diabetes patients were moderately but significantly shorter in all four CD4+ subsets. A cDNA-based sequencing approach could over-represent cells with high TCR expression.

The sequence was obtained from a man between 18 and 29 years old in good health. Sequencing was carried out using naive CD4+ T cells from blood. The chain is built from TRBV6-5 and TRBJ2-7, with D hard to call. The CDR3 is CASRTRARRSYEQYF. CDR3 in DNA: TGTGCCAGCAGAACAAGGGCACGTAGGTCCTACGAGCAGTACTTC.